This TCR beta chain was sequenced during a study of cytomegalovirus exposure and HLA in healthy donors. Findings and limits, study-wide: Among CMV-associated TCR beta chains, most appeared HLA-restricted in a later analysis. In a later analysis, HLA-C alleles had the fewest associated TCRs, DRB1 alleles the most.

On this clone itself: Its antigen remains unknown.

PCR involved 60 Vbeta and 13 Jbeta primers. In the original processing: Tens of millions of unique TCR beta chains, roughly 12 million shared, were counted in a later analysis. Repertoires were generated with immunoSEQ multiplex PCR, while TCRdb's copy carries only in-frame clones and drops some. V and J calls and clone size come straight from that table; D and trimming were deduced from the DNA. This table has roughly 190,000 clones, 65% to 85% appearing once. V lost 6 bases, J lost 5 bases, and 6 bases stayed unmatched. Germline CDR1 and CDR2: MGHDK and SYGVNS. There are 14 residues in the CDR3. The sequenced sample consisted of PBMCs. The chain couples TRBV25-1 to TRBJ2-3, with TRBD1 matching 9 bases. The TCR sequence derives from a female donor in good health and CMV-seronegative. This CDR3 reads CASSRDRVEDTQYF. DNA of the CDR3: TGTGCCAGCAGCCGGGACAGGGTAGAAGATACGCAGTATTTT.